This TCR beta chain emerged from a study of a mutant IDH1 vaccine in newly diagnosed glioma. Study in general: Vaccination started 4-6 weeks after radiotherapy alone, or with temozolomide cycles. Sex among treated patients split roughly 60% male, about 38% female; mean age was about 43 years.

Stated time point: week 35, safety follow-up. A 20-mer mutant IDH1 peptide at 300 ug was injected subcutaneously with topical imiquimod. Donors harbored newly found WHO grade 3 or 4 IDH1-mutant, ATRX-lost astrocytomas. This clone has only one observation. As yet, its antigen is unknown. Using immunoSEQ multiplex PCR, the repertoire was profiled, and TCRdb retains in-frame clones only, with some absent. The data contain fewer than 35,000 clones, approximately 80% of them seen just once; the ten biggest clones take up approximately 15%. Germline V gene lookup returns CDR1 SGHNT and CDR2 YYREEE (reference sequence). This CDR3 is built from 20 residues. Losses at the gene ends were 4 bases for V and 4 bases for J; bases not matched to a gene: 13.

This chain joins TRBV5-4 and TRBJ2-2; 16 nucleotides agree with TRBD2. This clonotype was obtained from a man younger than 45 with glioma. The source was PBMCs, collected from a glioma patient whose treatment included an IDH1 peptide vaccine. The CDR3 nucleotides are TGTGCCAGCAGCCCCCAACCGGGACTAGCGGGAGGGCGAGGCACCGGGGAGCTGTTTTTT. Amino acid sequence: CASSPQPGLAGGRGTGELFF.